This TCR beta chain was sequenced during a study of blood T cell repertoires in COVID-19. Study overall: Sites in the United States, Italy and Spain provided acute and convalescent COVID-19 samples. T cells, B-cell-depleted T cells, or PBMCs provided the cDNA or gDNA that served as material.

Per the original methods: From reference gene primer amplification, estimates of nucleated cell counts were derived. Data came from immunoSEQ multiplex PCR; TCRdb stores just in-frame clones and leaves some out. That table supplies the V and J calls and clone size; D and trimming were determined from the DNA. The sample has about 220,000 clones, 80% seen once. The length of the CDR3 is 11 residues. Losses at the gene ends were 7 bases for V and 8 bases for J; bases not matched to a gene: 3. The chain has TRBV12-3 or TRBV12-4 and TRBJ1-2; 8 nucleotides match TRBD1. This receptor was taken from a human donor in a cohort sampled during active COVID-19. Source material: peripheral blood. DNA of the CDR3: TGTGCCAGCACCAGGGGGCAGGGCTACACCTTC. Its protein is CASTRGQGYTF.